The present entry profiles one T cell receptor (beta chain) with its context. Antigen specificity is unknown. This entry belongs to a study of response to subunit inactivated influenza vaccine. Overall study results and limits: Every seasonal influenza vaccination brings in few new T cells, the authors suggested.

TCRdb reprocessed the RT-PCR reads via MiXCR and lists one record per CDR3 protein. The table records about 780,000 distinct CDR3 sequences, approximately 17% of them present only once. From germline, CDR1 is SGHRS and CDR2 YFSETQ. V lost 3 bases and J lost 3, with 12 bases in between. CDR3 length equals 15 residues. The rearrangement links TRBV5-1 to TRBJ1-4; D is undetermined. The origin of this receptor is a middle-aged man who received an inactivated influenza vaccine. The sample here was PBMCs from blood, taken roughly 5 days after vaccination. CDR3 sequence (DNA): TGCGCCAGCAGCTCCCAAGCCTTGGCTAATGAAAAACTGTTTTTT. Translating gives CASSSQALANEKLFF.